This T cell receptor beta chain was obtained from a study of identical twins. The CDR3 loop spans 16 amino acids. Losses at the gene ends were 0 bases for V and 5 bases for J; bases not matched to a gene: 3. Germline V gives CDR1 KGHDR, CDR2 SFDVKD. From the 5' RACE reads, TCRdb called clonotypes with MiXCR, one entry per CDR3 protein. The table has 450,000 or so distinct CDR3 sequences, 14% seen once; the top ten hold around 0.98%. The data were also submitted as part of a second study, on yellow fever vaccine responses in identical twins.

Sample: CD4+ T cells sorted from blood. This TCR was sampled from a woman between 18 and 29 years old in good health. The rearrangement joins TRBV24-1 to TRBJ2-3, with 11 positions matching TRBD2. CDR3 nucleotide sequence: TGTGCCACCAGTGATTTGATAGCGGGGGGGTTAGATACGCAGTATTTT. Translation gives CATSDLIAGGLDTQYF.